What follows describes a single T cell receptor (beta chain). The antigen is unknown. Assay used: immunoSEQ multiplex PCR; TCRdb lists only in-frame clones, some missing. The data hold around 73,000 clones, with about nine tenths observed a single time. This sample is drawn from a study of OX40 agonist ivuxolimab in advanced cancers. Findings and limits, study-wide: At 0.1 to 3.0 mg/kg and by week 6, clonal expansion occurred in CD4+ and CD8+ blood T cells. CD8+ T cells (on average) carried more expanded clones than CD4+ T cells.

Autoimmune disease history or systemic immunosuppression meant exclusion. This CDR3 is 15 amino acids long. Germline V gives CDR1 MDHEN, CDR2 SYDVKM. The J segment lost 3 bases and the V segment lost 5 bases, leaving 3 bases of the junction unmatched. Sequencing was performed on CD4+ or CD8+ T cells sorted from blood, taken in a trial of the OX40 agonist ivuxolimab. This receptor was identified in an adult with an advanced solid tumor such as melanoma, head and neck, liver or kidney cancer. The chain uses TRBV28 and TRBJ2-2, with 10 bases lining up with TRBD1. The CDR3 nucleotides are TGTGCCAGCAGTCACGGGACAGGGGACACCGGGGAGCTGTTTTTT. It is translated as CASSHGTGDTGELFF.